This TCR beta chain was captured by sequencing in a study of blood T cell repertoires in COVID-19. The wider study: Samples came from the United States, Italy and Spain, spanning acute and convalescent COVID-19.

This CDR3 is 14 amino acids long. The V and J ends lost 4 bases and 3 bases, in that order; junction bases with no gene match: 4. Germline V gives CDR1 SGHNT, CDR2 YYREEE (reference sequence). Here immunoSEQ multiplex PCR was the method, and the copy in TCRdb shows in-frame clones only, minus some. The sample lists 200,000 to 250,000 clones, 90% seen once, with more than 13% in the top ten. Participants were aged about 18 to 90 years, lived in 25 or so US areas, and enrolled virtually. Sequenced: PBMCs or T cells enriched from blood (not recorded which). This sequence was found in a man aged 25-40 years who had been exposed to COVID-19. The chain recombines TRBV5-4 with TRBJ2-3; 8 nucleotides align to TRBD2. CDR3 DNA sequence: TGTGCCAGCAGCCTCCAGCGGGGGACAGATACGCAGTATTTT. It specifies CASSLQRGTDTQYF.